These 16 T cell receptor beta chains originate from one sample sequenced in a study of T cell responses to AZD1222 COVID-19 vaccine (dated by TCRdb to about 2021). This specimen's time point label, per the study, means: baseline before first vaccination. Libraries were made using the immunoSEQ multiplex PCR assay. Imported from immuneACCESS, the table was reduced by TCRdb to in-frame sequences with V and J called. These copies leave out some clones; in studies compared against another copy, an unresolved V gene accounts for under half, and the cause of the remainder is not known. This sample gives around 150,000 clones in total; about 93% of them show up just once. Of the sample, 1.3% is held by the ten largest clones. The input for sequencing was peripheral blood, taken on day 0 of AZD1222 vaccination. These receptors were obtained from an adult in good health.

The gene calls are TRBV30 and TRBJ1-3; the D gene is possibly TRBD1 (6 bases). The CDR3 contains 15 residues. The V gene's germline CDR1 is GTSNPN and CDR2 SVGIG (reference sequence). Trimming left V 4 bases short and J 4 bases short, with 17 bases between. CDR3 DNA sequence: TGTGCCTGGATTGTCGACAGGCGGGCAGGAAACACCATATATTTT. This encodes CAWIVDRRAGNTIYF.

The chain combines TRBV28 with TRBJ1-2, with D possibly matching TRBD1 (5 bases). CDR3 length equals 15 residues. The V end was cut by 6 bases, the J end by 0 bases, with 14 bases between. Per the germline V gene, CDR1 is MDHEN and CDR2 is SYDVKM. The CDR3 coding sequence is TGTGCCAGCAGACATACAGGAAACCCTAACTATGGCTACACCTTC. The encoded protein is CASRHTGNPNYGYTF.

The chain employs TRBV2 and TRBJ2-7; D possibly corresponds to TRBD1 (6 bases). V was trimmed by 8 bases and J by 0 bases, leaving 14 bases between them. Germline V gives CDR1 SNHLY, CDR2 FYNNEI. This CDR3 contains 14 residues. The CDR3 reads CASADRLSSYEQYV. Written as DNA, the CDR3 is TGTGCCAGCGCCGACAGGTTAAGCTCCTACGAGCAGTACGTC.

The chain links TRBV14 to TRBJ1-5; D is possibly TRBD1 (6 bases). The CDR3 is 14 residues long. Trimming took off 4 bases at V and 1 base at J, with 8 bases between the two ends. Germline V gives CDR1 SGHDN, CDR2 FVKESK. This CDR3 reads CASSLTGSNQPQHF. In nucleotides, the CDR3 is TGTGCCAGCAGCCTTACAGGGAGCAATCAGCCCCAGCATTTT. Filled out from reference TRBV14 and TRBJ1-5, the complete variable domain reads EAGVTQFPSHSVIEKGQTVTLRCDPISGHDNLYWYRRVMGKEIKFLLHFVKESKQDESGMPNNRFLAERTGGTYSTLKVQPAELEDSGVYFCASSLTGSNQPQHFGDGTRLSIL.

The V and J genes are TRBV4-1 and TRBJ2-3; TRBD2 matches at 9 bases. The CDR3 is 16 residues long. V shed 0 bases, J shed 4 bases, and the junction held 5 bases outside the gene matches. CDR1 is MGHRA and CDR2 is YSYEKL in the germline V gene. The CDR3 sequence: CASSQDGASGADTQYF. In nucleotides, the CDR3 is TGCGCCAGCAGCCAAGATGGGGCTAGCGGGGCAGATACGCAGTATTTT.

The V gene is TRBV7-9, the J gene TRBJ1-2, with D hard to call. V shed 5 bases and J shed 6 bases, with 13 bases lying between them. Germline V CDR1 and CDR2: SEHNR, FQNEAQ (reference sequence). CDR3 length: 13 amino acids. Written as DNA, the CDR3 is TGTGCCAGCAGCCCGCCGGTTATCAATGGCTACACCTTC. It specifies CASSPPVINGYTF. The variable domain in full, completed from reference TRBV7-9 and TRBJ1-2, reads DTGVSQNPRHKITKRGQNVTFRCDPISEHNRLYWYRQTLGQGPEFLTYFQNEAQLEKSRLLSDRFSAERPKGSFSTLEIQRTEQGDSAMYLCASSPPVINGYTFGSGTRLTVV.

The chain employs TRBV7-9 and TRBJ1-2; TRBD1 agrees at 10 bases. Germline V gene data show CDR1 as SEHNR and CDR2 as FQNEAQ (reference sequence). The junction had 13 bases not matched to a gene; V was cut back by 5 bases and J by 4 bases. CDR3 length: 17 residues. CDR3 DNA: TGTGCCAGCAGCCCTCCAGACAGGGGGCCGTCAAGCTATGGCTACACCTTC. This encodes CASSPPDRGPSSYGYTF.

V gene TRBV19 combines with J gene TRBJ2-2, with 10 bases fitting TRBD2. From germline, CDR1 is LNHDA and CDR2 SQIVND (reference sequence). Trimming at V came to 6 bases and at J to 7 bases, leaving 11 bases not matched to a gene. This CDR3 contains 16 residues. CDR3 residues: CASRAVSGRVIGELFF. The CDR3 nucleotides read TGTGCCAGTAGGGCGGTGAGCGGGAGGGTCATCGGGGAGCTGTTTTTT.

V is TRBV6-6 and J is TRBJ1-2, with 7 bases lining up with TRBD1. The germline CDR1 and CDR2 sequences are MNHNY and SVGAGI (reference sequence). The J segment lost 1 base and the V segment lost 2 bases, leaving 7 bases of the junction unmatched. This CDR3 has 16 amino acids. The CDR3 DNA is TGTGCCAGCAGTTACCAACCGGGACAGTATAACTATGGCTACACCTTC. Encoded protein: CASSYQPGQYNYGYTF.

V gene TRBV10-3 combines with J gene TRBJ1-5; D call uncertain. CDR1 is ENHRY, CDR2 SYGVKD, per germline. The length of the CDR3 is 14 residues. V lost 3 bases to trimming and J lost 5 bases, with 11 bases between them. The CDR3 is CAISDEGYHQPQHF. DNA for the CDR3: TGTGCCATCAGTGATGAAGGTTATCATCAGCCCCAGCATTTT.

In DNA, the CDR3 is TGTGCCTGGACGGGGGGCCTAGCGGGAGCCGATGAGCAGTTCTTC. Encoded protein: CAWTGGLAGADEQFF. This chain uses TRBV30 with TRBJ2-1; TRBD2 matches at 10 bases. The germline gives CDR1 GTSNPN, CDR2 SVGIG (reference sequence). The CDR3 runs to 15 residues. Trimming at V came to 4 bases and at J to 8 bases, leaving 11 bases not matched to a gene.

This rearrangement joins TRBV7-2 to TRBJ2-3; TRBD2 aligns across 11 bases. CDR3 length: 15 amino acids. V trimming: 0 bases; J trimming: 4 bases; junction bases outside the gene matches: 0. Germline V gene lookup returns CDR1 SGHTA and CDR2 FQGNSA. The CDR3 is CASSLASGRADTQYF. DNA for the CDR3: TGTGCCAGCAGCTTAGCTAGCGGGAGGGCAGATACGCAGTATTTT.

A single count supports this clone. The chain is built from TRBV5-4 and TRBJ1-4; D is perhaps TRBD1 (6 bases). Germline CDR1 is SGHNT and CDR2 is YYREEE (reference sequence). The CDR3 totals 15 residues. Trimming cost V 2 bases and J 4 bases, with 12 bases left between them. The CDR3 DNA reads as TGTGCCAGCAGCTTCCTTGGGGGCGGTAATGAAAAACTGTTTTTT. This encodes CASSFLGGGNEKLFF. The complete variable domain, with remaining parts taken from reference TRBV5-4 and TRBJ1-4, reads ETGVTQSPTHLIKTRGQQVTLRCSSQSGHNTVSWYQQALGQGPQFIFQYYREEENGRGNFPPRFSGLQFPNYSSELNVNALELDDSALYLCASSFLGGGNEKLFFGSGTQLSVL.

V is TRBV7-9 and J is TRBJ1-5; the match to TRBD1 covers 8 bases. V lost 1 base to trimming and J lost 6 bases; unmatched junction nucleotides: 2. Germline lookup yields CDR1 SEHNR and CDR2 FQNEAQ (reference sequence). The CDR3 is made up of 14 amino acids. This CDR3 is CASSLGTGSQPQHF. The CDR3 DNA reads as TGTGCCAGCAGCTTAGGGACAGGGAGTCAGCCCCAGCATTTT.

This clone was observed once. V usage is TRBV6-2 or TRBV6-3 and J usage is TRBJ2-6, with D tentatively TRBD1 (6 bases). The CDR3 runs to 17 residues. Germline values: CDR1 MNHEY, CDR2 SVGEGT. The V gene lost 2 bases and the J gene lost 3 bases, with 14 bases spanning the gap. DNA for the CDR3: TGTGCCAGCAGTTACACACCCCAGGGGTTTGGGGCCAACGTCCTGACTTTC. It yields the protein CASSYTPQGFGANVLTF.

The V call is TRBV27, the J call TRBJ2-4; D is possibly TRBD1 or TRBD2 (6 bases each). The CDR3 consists of 13 residues. Germline values: CDR1 MNHEY, CDR2 SMNVEV (reference sequence). CDR3 sequence reads: CEPGAWTKNIQYF. DNA for the CDR3: TGTGAACCGGGGGCGTGGACCAAAAACATTCAGTACTTC.